A selection of T cell receptor beta chains follows, all from one sample in a study of T cells in Graves' hyperthyroidism and ophthalmopathy. TCRdb processed the multiplex PCR reads anew with MiXCR; each CDR3 protein has one entry. The data show more than 35,000 distinct CDR3 sequences, approximately 50% seen once. The sequenced material came from peripheral blood or thyroid tissue (not recorded which). The source of these receptors is a woman between 50 and 59 years old with Graves' hyperthyroidism. The CDR3 runs from the conserved cysteine through the conserved F or W. D genes are given only for firm matches. Size is stated for part of the rows, as once, few or many counts, or as a class when the clone is expanded.

>14|TRBJ1-1|TRBV5-1|NA|NA
TGCGCCAGCAGCCGGGGGACGGTGGACACTGAAGCTTTCTTT
CASSRGTVDTEAFF
>12|TRBJ1-5|TRBV4-1|NA|NA
TGTGCCAGCAGCCAAGGTAATCAGCCCCAGCATTTT
CASSQGNQPQHF
>17|TRBJ2-7|TRBV24-1|TRBD2|NA
TGTGCCACCAATACCACCGGGACTAGCGGGAGTTTCAACGAGCAGTACTTC
CATNTTGTSGSFNEQYF
>18|TRBJ2-6|TRBV12-3/TRBV12-4|TRBD1|NA
TGTGCCAGCAGTCTCCACCCGGGACAGGGCTCTGGGGCCAACGTCCTGACTTTC
CASSLHPGQGSGANVLTF
>16|TRBJ1-5|TRBV6-1|TRBD1|many
TGTGCCAGCAGGACAGGGGGCCGGTTGGGCAATCAGCCCCAGCATTTT
CASRTGGRLGNQPQHF
>14|TRBJ1-1|TRBV13|NA|NA
TGTGCCGGCAGCCCCACTGAGGCCCCACTCGAAGCTTTCTTT
CAGSPTEAPLEAFF
>14|TRBJ1-2|TRBV6-5|NA|many
TGTGCCAGCAGTTACGCGAGGGAGAACTATGGCTACACCTTC
CASSYARENYGYTF
>12|TRBJ1-2|TRBV29-1|NA|NA
TGCAGCAGTCCCGGGTTTAACTATGGCTACACCTTC
CSSPGFNYGYTF
>14|TRBJ2-5|TRBV28|NA|many
TGTGCCAGCAGTTTCCAGATCTTACAAGAGACCCAGTACTTC
CASSFQILQETQYF
>14|TRBJ1-6|TRBV10-3|TRBD1|NA
TGTGCCATCAGGGCCGCAGGGGGCAATTCACCCCTCCACTTT
CAIRAAGGNSPLHF
>14|TRBJ2-7|TRBV20-1|TRBD2|many
TGCAGTGCTTCTAGGGGAACTAGCGGTTACGAGCAGTACTTC
CSASRGTSGYEQYF
>14|TRBJ1-5|TRBV24-1|NA|many
TGTGCCACCAGTGGCAGGATTGACAATCAGCCCCAGCATTTT
CATSGRIDNQPQHF
>15|TRBJ2-5|TRBV7-2|NA|many
TGTGCCAGCAGCTTAAGCCAGGCAGCTTATGAGACCCAGTACTTC
CASSLSQAAYETQYF
>14|TRBJ1-5|TRBV24-1|NA|NA
TGTGCCACCAGTGATCCTACATGGGGTCAGCCCCAGCATTTT
CATSDPTWGQPQHF
>13|TRBJ1-2|TRBV29-1|NA|few
TGCAGTTTAAAACAGGGCGGGAACTATGGCTACACCTTC
CSLKQGGNYGYTF
>14|TRBJ1-4|TRBV12-3/TRBV12-4|NA|many
TGTGCCAGCAGTCCCGACAGGTTCGGTGAAAAACTGTTTTTT
CASSPDRFGEKLFF
>16|TRBJ1-2|TRBV7-3|NA|NA
TGTGCCAGCAGCTTATATATGGTCCGGGGCGATGCTGTCTACACCTTC
CASSLYMVRGDAVYTF
>14|TRBJ1-1|TRBV10-3|NA|NA
TGTGCCATCAGCGGTGTGAACTTCAACACTGAAGCTTTCTTT
CAISGVNFNTEAFF
>21|TRBJ2-3|TRBV15|TRBD2|NA
TGTGCCACCAGCAAAGCGGGGGCGTTAAGGGCCTCAGCGAGCAGCACAGATACGCAGTATTTT
CATSKAGALRASASSTDTQYF
>21|TRBJ2-2|TRBV6-1|NA|many
TGTGCCAGCAGTGCGATGTATACCGGGAGCGCCCCTGATCGAGTCACCGGGGAGCTGTTTTTT
CASSAMYTGSAPDRVTGELFF
>11|TRBJ2-3|TRBV6-1|NA|many
TGTGCCAGCAGTGAAGGGTATACGCAGTATTTT
CASSEGYTQYF
>18|TRBJ2-5|TRBV2|TRBD2|NA
TGTGCCAGTATTACCCCGGGACTAGCGGGAGGGCCGGAAGAGACCCAGTACTTC
CASITPGLAGGPEETQYF
>20|TRBJ2-2|TRBV7-2|TRBD2|NA
TGTGCCAGCAGCTTTCCGGGACTAGCGGGAAAACGTGCGGGTCACGGGGAGCTGTTTTTT
CASSFPGLAGKRAGHGELFF
>16|TRBJ2-2|TRBV10-3|TRBD1|many
TGTGCCATCACCAAGGACAGGGGGACCAACACCGGGGAGCTGTTTTTT
CAITKDRGTNTGELFF
>14|TRBJ1-3|TRBV7-6|NA|NA
TGTGCCAGCAGCTTCCGGGCAAGCGGGGACACCATATGTTTT
CASSFRASGDTICF
>16|TRBJ2-6|TRBV28|TRBD1|many
TGTGCCAGCAGTGGGACAGGGGGCTCTGGGGCCAACGTCCTGACTTTC
CASSGTGGSGANVLTF
>15|TRBJ1-3|TRBV12-3/TRBV12-4|TRBD1|many
TGTGCCAGCAGCAGGAGACAGGGCCCTGGAAACACCATATATTTT
CASSRRQGPGNTIYF
>12|TRBJ1-1|TRBV10-3|NA|NA
TGTGCCATCAGTGCAGCCAACACTGAAGCTTTCTTT
CAISAANTEAFF
>15|TRBJ1-2|TRBV11-2|TRBD1|few
TGTGCCAGCAGCTTAGACGCAGGGGGCGACTATGGCTACACCTTC
CASSLDAGGDYGYTF
>14|TRBJ1-1|TRBV4-1|NA|NA
TGCGCCAGCAGCCAGCTGGGTGGCGAGACTGAAGCTTTCTTT
CASSQLGGETEAFF
>13|TRBJ1-5|TRBV6-5|NA|many
TGTGCCAGCAGTTCCCACGGGGCTCAGCCCCAGCATTTT
CASSSHGAQPQHF
>16|TRBJ2-3|TRBV20-1|TRBD1|many
TGCAGTGCTATCAACCGGGACAGGGAGTTTTCGGATACGCAGTATTTT
CSAINRDREFSDTQYF
>12|TRBJ1-1|TRBV11-2|NA|many
TGTGCCAGCAGCTTAGGCCCGGGAGGAGCTTTCTTT
CASSLGPGGAFF
>14|TRBJ1-3|TRBV10-2|NA|NA
TGCGCCAGCAGTGAGTCAACCTCTGGAAACACCATATATTTT
CASSESTSGNTIYF
>12|TRBJ2-7|TRBV29-1|NA|many
TGCAGCGTTTCGGAGGGCTTGTACGAGCAGTACTTC
CSVSEGLYEQYF
>12|TRBJ1-2|TRBV7-6|TRBD1|NA
TGTGCCAGCAGTCCCGACAGGGTTAGCTACACCTTC
CASSPDRVSYTF
>15|TRBJ2-2|TRBV12-3/TRBV12-4|NA|many
TGTGCCAGCGCTAATGCCGCGGCGAACACCGGGGAGCTGTTTTTT
CASANAAANTGELFF
>17|TRBJ2-5|TRBV7-3|TRBD2|NA
TGTGCCAGCAGCTCGGGACTAGCGGGAGGGCCGGAAGAGACCCAGTACTTC
CASSSGLAGGPEETQYF